This T cell receptor beta chain was sequenced for a study of T-cell memory formation after mild COVID-19. Looking at the study overall: The TCR clusters were mostly specific to one donor.

Details on this clonotype: Its specificity is not known.

General observations from the study: Contracting CD8+ clones were enriched in EMRA, CD4+ mainly in CM and EM.

MiXCR was run by TCRdb on the 5' RACE reads, yielding one entry per CDR3 protein. The sample yields some 200,000 distinct CDR3 sequences, 9.5% seen once. This TCR was sampled from a man younger than 35 who had mild COVID-19 (a few samples of this study predate the infection). Cell type and time point are not known. Sequences were obtained from PBMCs or a T cell subset sorted from them (not recorded which).

CDR3 in DNA: TGTGCCAGCAGTTACGGGGCCACGGGGGAGCTGTTTTTT. This sequence encodes CASSYGATGELFF. The chain has TRBV6-2 or TRBV6-3 and TRBJ2-2, with a tentative D call TRBD1 (5 bases). The ends were cut back, 2 bases at V and 8 bases at J, with 9 bases in the middle. The CDR3 consists of 13 residues. Per germline, CDR1 MNHEY and CDR2 SVGEGT.